The sequence of this T cell receptor (beta chain) was determined in a study of blood T cells in healthy people across ages. The overall study: Capture via template switching afforded approximately one barcoded beta molecule per two T cells.

Study-level points and caveats: Aged donors had fewer naive CD4+ cells and lower diversity than long-lived donors.

For this clonotype: The antigen is unknown.

A J-beta primer mix and a sample-barcoded 5' primer were used in a second PCR of about 6 to 12 cycles. A template-switch adaptor that had 12 random nucleotides put a tag on each cDNA molecule. TCRdb redid the calling of the 5' RACE reads with MiXCR, one entry per CDR3 protein. In the table there are around 1.5 million distinct CDR3 sequences, roughly 40% of which are singletons. Aged roughly 6 to 90, donors were systemically healthy Caucasians from Russia. Sequencing was done on a sample of blood. The TCR sequence derives from a woman aged 18-29 years in good health.

The CDR3 region has the DNA TGTGCCAGCAGCTCCTCACTAGCGGGGGGCCCCAATGAGCAGTACTTC. As protein: CASSSSLAGGPNEQYF. J is TRBJ2-7 and V is TRBV9; 12 bases match TRBD2. Germline V gene lookup returns CDR1 SGDLS and CDR2 YYNGEE. The CDR3 consists of 16 residues. Unmatched junction bases numbered 12, after V lost 4 bases and J lost 7 bases.